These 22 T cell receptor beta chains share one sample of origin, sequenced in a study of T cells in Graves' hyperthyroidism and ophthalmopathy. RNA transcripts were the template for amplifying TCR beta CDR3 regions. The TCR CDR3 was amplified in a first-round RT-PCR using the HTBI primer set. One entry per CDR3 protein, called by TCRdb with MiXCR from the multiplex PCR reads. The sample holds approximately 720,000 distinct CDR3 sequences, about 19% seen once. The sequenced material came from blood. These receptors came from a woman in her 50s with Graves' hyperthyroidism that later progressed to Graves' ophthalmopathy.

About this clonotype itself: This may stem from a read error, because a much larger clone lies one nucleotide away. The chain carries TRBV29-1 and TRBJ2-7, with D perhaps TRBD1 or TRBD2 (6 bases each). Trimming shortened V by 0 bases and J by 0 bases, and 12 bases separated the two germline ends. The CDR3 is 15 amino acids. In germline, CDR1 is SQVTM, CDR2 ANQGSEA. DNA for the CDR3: TGCAGCGTTGAAGATCAAGGGGGGCCCTCCTACGAGCAGTACTTC. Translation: CSVEDQGGPSYEQYF.

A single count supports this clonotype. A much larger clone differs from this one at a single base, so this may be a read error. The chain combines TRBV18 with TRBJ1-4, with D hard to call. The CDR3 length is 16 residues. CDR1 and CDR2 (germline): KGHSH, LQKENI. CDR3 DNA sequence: TGTGCCAGCTCACCCCCGACGGTTTCAACTAATGAAAAACCGTTTTTT. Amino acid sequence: CASSPPTVSTNEKPFF.

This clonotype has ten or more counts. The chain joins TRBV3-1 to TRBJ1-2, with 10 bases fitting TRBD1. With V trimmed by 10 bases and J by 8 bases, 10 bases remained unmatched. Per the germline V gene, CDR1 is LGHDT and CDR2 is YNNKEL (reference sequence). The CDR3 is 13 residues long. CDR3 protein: CATTGTGVRGYTF. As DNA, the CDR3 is TGTGCCACCACCGGGACAGGGGTAAGGGGCTACACCTTC.

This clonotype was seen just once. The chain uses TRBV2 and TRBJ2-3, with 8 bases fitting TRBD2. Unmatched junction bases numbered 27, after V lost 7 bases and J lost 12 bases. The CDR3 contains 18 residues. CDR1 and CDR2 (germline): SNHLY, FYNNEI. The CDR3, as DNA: TGTGCCAGCACACCCCCGCAGGATAGCGGGGAGAGCACACCCCCCCAGTATTTT. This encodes CASTPPQDSGESTPPQYF. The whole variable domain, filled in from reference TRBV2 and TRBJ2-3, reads EPEVTQTPSHQVTQMGQEVILRCVPISNHLYFYWYRQILGQKVEFLVSFYNNEISEKSEIFDDQFSVERPDGSNFTLKIRSTKLEDSAMYFCASTPPQDSGESTPPQYFGPGTRLTVL.

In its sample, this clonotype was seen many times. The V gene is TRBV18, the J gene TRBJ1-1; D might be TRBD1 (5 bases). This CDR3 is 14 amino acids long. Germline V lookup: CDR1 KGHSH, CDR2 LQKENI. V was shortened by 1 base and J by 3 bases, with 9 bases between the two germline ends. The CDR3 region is CASSPQGFDTEAFF. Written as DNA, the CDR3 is TGTGCCAGCTCACCACAGGGGTTTGACACTGAAGCTTTCTTT. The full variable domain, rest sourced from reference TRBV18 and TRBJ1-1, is NAGVMQNPRHLVRRRGQEARLRCSPMKGHSHVYWYRQLPEEGLKFMVYLQKENIIDESGMPKERFSAEFPKEGPSILRIQQVVRGDSAAYFCASSPQGFDTEAFFGQGTRLTVV.

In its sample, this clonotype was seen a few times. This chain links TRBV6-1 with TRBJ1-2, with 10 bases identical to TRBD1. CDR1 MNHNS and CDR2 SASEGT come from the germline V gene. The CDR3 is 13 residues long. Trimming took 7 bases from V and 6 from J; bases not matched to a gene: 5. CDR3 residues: CASNFGQGDGYTF. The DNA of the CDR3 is TGTGCCAGCAACTTCGGACAGGGGGATGGCTACACCTTC.

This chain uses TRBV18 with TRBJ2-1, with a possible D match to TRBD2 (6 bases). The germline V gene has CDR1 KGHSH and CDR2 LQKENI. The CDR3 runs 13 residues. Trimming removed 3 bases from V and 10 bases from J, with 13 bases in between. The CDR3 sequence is CASSPPGLPEQFF. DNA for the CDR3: TGTGCCAGCTCACCTCCGGGACTGCCAGAGCAGTTCTTC.

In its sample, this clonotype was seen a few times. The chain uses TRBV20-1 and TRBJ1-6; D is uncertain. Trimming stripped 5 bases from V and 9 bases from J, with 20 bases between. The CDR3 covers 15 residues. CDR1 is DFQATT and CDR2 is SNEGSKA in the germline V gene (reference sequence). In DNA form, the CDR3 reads TGCAGTGCTCCCCAGACCCGAAGGGAGAGTTCACCCCTCCACTTT. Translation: CSAPQTRRESSPLHF.

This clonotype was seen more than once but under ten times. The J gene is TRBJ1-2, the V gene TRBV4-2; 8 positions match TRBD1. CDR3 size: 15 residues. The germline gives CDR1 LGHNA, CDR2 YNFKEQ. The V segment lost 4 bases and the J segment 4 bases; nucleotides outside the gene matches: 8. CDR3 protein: CASSPPDRGSYGYTF. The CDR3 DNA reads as TGTGCCAGCAGCCCCCCCGACAGGGGATCCTATGGCTACACCTTC.

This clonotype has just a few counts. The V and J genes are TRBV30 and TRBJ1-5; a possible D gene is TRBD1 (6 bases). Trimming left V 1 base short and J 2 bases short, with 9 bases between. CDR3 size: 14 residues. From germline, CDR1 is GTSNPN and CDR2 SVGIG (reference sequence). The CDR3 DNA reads TGTGCCTGGAGTGAGTACAGGGGCAATCAGCCCCAGCATTTT. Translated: CAWSEYRGNQPQHF.

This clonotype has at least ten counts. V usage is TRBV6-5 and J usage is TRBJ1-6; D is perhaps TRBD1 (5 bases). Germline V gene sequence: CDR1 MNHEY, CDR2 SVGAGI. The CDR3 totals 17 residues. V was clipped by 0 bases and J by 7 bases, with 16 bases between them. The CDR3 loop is CASSYSSRAKGNSPLHF. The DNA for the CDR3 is TGTGCCAGCAGTTACTCGTCCAGGGCTAAGGGAAATTCACCCCTCCACTTT.

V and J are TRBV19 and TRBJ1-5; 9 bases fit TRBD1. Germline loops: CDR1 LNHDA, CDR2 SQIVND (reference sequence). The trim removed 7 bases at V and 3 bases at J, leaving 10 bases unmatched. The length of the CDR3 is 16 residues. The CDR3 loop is CASMLQGAFPNQPQHF. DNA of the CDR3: TGTGCCAGTATGCTACAGGGGGCTTTCCCCAATCAGCCCCAGCATTTT.

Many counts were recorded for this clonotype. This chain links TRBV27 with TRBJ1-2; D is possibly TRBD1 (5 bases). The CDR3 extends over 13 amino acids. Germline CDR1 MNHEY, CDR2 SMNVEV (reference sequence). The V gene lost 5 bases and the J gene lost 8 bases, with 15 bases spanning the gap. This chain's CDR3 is CASSPRAGRGYTF. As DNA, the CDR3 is TGTGCCAGCAGTCCCAGGGCAGGGCGCGGCTACACCTTC.

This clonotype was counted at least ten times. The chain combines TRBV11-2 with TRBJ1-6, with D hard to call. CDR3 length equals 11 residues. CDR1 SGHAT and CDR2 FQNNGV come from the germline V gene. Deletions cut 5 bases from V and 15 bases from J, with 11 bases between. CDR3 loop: CASSPGRILHF. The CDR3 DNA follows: TGTGCCAGCAGCCCCGGTCGGATCCTCCACTTT.

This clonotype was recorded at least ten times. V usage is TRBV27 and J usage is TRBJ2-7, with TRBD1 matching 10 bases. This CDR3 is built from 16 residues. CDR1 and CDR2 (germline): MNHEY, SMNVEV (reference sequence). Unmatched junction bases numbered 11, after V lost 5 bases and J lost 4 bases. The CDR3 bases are TGTGCCAGCAGTCAACCCCGGACAGGGGGGAAATACGAGCAGTACTTC. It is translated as CASSQPRTGGKYEQYF.

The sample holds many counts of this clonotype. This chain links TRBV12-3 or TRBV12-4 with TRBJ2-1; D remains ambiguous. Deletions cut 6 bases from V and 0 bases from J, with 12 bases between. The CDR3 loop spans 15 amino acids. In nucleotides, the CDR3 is TGTGCCAGCAGGGTCGACTGGAGCTCCTACAATGAGCAGTTCTTC. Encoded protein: CASRVDWSSYNEQFF.

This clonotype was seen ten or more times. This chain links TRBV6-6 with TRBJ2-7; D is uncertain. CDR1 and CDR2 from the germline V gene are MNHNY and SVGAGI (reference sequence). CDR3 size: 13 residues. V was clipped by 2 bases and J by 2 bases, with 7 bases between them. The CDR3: CASSYIGPYEQYF. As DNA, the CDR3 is TGTGCCAGCAGTTACATAGGGCCCTACGAGCAGTACTTC.

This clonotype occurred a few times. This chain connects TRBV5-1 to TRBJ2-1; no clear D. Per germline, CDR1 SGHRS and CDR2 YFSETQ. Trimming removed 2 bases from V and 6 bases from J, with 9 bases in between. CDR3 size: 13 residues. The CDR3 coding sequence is TGCGCCAGCAGCTTAGTTAACCCCAATGAGCAGTTCTTC. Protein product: CASSLVNPNEQFF.

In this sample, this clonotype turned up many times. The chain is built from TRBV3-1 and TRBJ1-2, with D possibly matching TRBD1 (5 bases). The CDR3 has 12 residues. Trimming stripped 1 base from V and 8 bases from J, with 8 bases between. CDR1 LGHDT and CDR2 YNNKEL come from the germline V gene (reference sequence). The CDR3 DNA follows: TGTGCCAGCAGCCAAGGTCCAGGGGGCTACACCTTC. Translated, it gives CASSQGPGGYTF.

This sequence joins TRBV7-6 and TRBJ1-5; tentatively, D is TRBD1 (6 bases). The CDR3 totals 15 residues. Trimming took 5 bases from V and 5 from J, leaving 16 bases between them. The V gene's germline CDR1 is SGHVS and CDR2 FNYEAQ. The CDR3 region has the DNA TGTGCCAGCAGCCCGAATCGACAGGCCGATCAGCCCCAGCATTTT. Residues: CASSPNRQADQPQHF.

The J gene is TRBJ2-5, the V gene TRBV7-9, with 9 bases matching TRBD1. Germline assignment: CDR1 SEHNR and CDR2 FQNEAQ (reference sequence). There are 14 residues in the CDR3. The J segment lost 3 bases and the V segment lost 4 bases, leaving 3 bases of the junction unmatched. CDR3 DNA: TGTGCCAGCAGCTGGGACAGGGAAAAAGAGACCCAGTACTTC. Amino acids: CASSWDREKETQYF.

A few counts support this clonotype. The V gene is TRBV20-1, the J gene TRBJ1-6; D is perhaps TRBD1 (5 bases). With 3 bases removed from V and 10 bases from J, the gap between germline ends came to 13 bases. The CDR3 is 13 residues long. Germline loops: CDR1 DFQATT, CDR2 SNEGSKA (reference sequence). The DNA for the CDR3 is TGCAGTGCTAGTGGGCAGGGACTCTCACCCCTCCACTTT. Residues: CSASGQGLSPLHF.